Below are 5 T cell receptor beta chains sequenced from a single sample in a study of blood T cell repertoires in COVID-19. Sequenced by immunoSEQ multiplex PCR; TCRdb stores in-frame clones only, minus some. Of some 310,000 clones listed, around 90% are singletons. Sequencing was performed on peripheral blood. The receptors come from a woman between 40 and 55 years old with COVID-19, enrolled during active disease.

The V gene is TRBV13, the J gene TRBJ1-3; 8 bases align to TRBD1. This CDR3 contains 15 residues. The V and J ends lost 5 bases and 4 bases, in that order; junction bases with no gene match: 7. Germline lookup yields CDR1 PRHDT and CDR2 FYEKMQ (reference sequence). The CDR3 is CASSPQGQGGNTIYF. CDR3 in DNA: TGTGCCAGCAGCCCCCAAGGACAGGGCGGAAACACCATATATTTT.

This chain links TRBV6-6 with TRBJ2-7; TRBD1 agrees at 8 bases. V gave up 5 bases and J gave up 2 bases; unmatched junction bases: 11. This CDR3 is 16 amino acids long. Germline lookup yields CDR1 MNHNY and CDR2 SVGAGI (reference sequence). CDR3 loop: CASSRRGQGATYEQYF. DNA of the CDR3: TGTGCCAGCAGTCGCCGCGGACAGGGCGCTACCTACGAGCAGTACTTC.

This clone was detected only a few times. V gene TRBV6-4 combines with J gene TRBJ2-3; 9 bases agree with TRBD2. The CDR3 has 15 amino acids. V shed 3 bases and J 2 bases; nucleotides not matched to a gene: 3. Germline V lookup: CDR1 MRHNA, CDR2 SNTAGT. In DNA form, the CDR3 reads TGTGCCAGCAGTGAGGTAGCGGGAGCCACAGATACGCAGTATTTT. As protein: CASSEVAGATDTQYF.

The J gene is TRBJ2-2, the V gene TRBV28; a weak D match, TRBD2 (6 bases). With 4 bases removed from V and 1 base from J, the gap between germline ends came to 10 bases. The germline CDR1 and CDR2 sequences are MDHEN and SYDVKM. The length of the CDR3 is 15 residues. As DNA, the CDR3 is TGTGCCAGCAGTTCAACGGGAGAGAACACCGGGGAGCTGTTTTTT. It encodes CASSSTGENTGELFF.

The rearrangement links TRBV28 to TRBJ1-1, with unresolved D. This CDR3 is built from 12 residues. The ends were cut back, 10 bases at V and 1 base at J, with 10 bases in the middle. CDR1 is MDHEN, CDR2 SYDVKM, per germline. CDR3 sequence reads: CATSRSNTEAFF. The CDR3 DNA reads as TGTGCCACCTCCCGTTCGAACACTGAAGCTTTCTTT.